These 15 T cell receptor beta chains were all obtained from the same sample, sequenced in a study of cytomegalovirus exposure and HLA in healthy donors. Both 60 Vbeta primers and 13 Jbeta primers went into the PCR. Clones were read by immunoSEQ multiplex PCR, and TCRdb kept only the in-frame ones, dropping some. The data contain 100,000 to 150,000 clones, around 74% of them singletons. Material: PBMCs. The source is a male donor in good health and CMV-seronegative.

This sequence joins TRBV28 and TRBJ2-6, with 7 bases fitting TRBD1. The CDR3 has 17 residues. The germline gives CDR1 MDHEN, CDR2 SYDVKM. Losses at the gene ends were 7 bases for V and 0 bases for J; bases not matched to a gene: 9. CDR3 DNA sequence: TGTGCCAGCACCTCACCCGGGACAGACTCTGGGGCCAACGTCCTGACTTTC. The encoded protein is CASTSPGTDSGANVLTF.

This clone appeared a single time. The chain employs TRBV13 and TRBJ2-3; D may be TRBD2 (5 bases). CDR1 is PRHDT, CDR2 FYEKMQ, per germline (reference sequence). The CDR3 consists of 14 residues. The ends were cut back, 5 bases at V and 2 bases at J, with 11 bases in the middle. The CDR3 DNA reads TGTGCCAGCAGCCAGCGGAGCTCCACAGATACGCAGTATTTT. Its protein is CASSQRSSTDTQYF.

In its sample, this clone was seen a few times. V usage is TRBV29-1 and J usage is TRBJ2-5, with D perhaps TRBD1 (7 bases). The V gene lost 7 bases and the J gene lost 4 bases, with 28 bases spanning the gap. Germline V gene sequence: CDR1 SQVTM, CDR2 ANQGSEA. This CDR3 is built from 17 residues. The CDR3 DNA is TGCAGCGCCGCAAGGATTTTTACGAGGCAGGGGGGAGAGACCCAGTACTTC. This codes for CSAARIFTRQGGETQYF.

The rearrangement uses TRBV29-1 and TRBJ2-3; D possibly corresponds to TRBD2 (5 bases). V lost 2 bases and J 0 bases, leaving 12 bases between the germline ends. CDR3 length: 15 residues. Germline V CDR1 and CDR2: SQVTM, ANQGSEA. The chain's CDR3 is CSVEQYGVSTDTQYF. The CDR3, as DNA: TGCAGCGTTGAACAATACGGGGTTAGCACAGATACGCAGTATTTT.

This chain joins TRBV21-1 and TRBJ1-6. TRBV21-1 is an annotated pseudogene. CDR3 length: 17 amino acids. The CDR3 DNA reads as TGTGCCAAGGCCGGGGAACGGCTAAGCTCCTATAATTCACCCCTCCACTTT. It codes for CAKAGERLSSYNSPLHF.

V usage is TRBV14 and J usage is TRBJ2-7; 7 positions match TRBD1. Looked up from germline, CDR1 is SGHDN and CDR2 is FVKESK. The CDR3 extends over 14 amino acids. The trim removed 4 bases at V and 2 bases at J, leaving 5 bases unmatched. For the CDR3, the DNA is TGTGCCAGCAGCCGAGTGACAGGGCCCTACGAGCAGTACTTC. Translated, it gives CASSRVTGPYEQYF.

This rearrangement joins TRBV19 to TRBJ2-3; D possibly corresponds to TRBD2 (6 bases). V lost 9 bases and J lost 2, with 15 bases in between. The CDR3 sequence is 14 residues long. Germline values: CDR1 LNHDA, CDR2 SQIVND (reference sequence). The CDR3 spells CASKTSILTDTQYF. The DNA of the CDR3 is TGTGCCAGCAAGACTAGTATCCTCACAGATACGCAGTATTTT. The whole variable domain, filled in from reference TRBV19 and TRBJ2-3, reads DGGITQSPKYLFRKEGQNVTLSCEQNLNHDAMYWYRQDPGQGLRLIYYSQIVNDFQKGDIAEGYSVSREKKESFPLTVTSAQKNPTAFYLCASKTSILTDTQYFGPGTRLTVL.

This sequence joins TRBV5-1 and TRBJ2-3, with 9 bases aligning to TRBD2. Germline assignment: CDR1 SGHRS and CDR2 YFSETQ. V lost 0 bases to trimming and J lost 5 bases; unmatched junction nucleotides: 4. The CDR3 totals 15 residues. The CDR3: CASSLVLAGIDTQYF. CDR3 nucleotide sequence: TGCGCCAGCAGCTTGGTCCTAGCGGGAATAGATACGCAGTATTTT.

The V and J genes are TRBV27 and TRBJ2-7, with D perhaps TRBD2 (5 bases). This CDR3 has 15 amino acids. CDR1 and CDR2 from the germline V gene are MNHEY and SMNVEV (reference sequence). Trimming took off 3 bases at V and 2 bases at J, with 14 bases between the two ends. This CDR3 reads CASSFTPPGTYEQYF. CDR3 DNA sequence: TGTGCCAGCAGTTTCACCCCCCCGGGAACCTACGAGCAGTACTTC.

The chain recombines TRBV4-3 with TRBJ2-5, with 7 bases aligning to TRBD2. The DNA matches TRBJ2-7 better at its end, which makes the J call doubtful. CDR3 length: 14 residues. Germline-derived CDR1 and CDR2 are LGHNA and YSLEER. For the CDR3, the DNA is TGCGCCAGCAGCCAAGGGGGGGGTTCCTACGAGCAGTACTTC. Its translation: CASSQGGGSYEQYF.

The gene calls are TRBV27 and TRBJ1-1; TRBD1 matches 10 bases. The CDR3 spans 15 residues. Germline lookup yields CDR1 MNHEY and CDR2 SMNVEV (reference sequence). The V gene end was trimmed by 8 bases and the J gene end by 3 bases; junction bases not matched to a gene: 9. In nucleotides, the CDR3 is TGTGCCAGCGGGACATGGGACAGGGGATACACTGAAGCTTTCTTT. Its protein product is CASGTWDRGYTEAFF.

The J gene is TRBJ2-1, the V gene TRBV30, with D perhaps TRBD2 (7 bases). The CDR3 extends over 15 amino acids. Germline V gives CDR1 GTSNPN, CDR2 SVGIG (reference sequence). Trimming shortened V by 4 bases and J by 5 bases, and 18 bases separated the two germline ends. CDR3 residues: CAWIDWGGPDNEQFF. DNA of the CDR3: TGTGCCTGGATTGATTGGGGGGGCCCTGACAATGAGCAGTTCTTC.

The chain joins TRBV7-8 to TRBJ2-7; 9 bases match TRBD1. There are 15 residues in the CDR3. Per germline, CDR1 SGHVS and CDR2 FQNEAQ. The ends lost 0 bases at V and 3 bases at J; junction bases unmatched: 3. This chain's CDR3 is CASSLAGDRDYEQYF. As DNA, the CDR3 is TGTGCCAGCAGCTTAGCGGGGGACAGGGACTACGAGCAGTACTTC.

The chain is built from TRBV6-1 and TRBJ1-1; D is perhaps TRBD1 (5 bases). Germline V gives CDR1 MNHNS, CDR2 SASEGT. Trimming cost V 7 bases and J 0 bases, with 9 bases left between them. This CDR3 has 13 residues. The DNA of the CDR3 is TGTGCCAGCAAAGGACAAATGAACACTGAAGCTTTCTTT. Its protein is CASKGQMNTEAFF.

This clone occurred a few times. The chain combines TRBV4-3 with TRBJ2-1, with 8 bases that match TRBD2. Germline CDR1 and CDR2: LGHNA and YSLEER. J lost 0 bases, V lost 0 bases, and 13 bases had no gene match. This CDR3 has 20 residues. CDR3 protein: CASSQDGPAGDFSSYNEQFF. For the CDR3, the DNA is TGCGCCAGCAGCCAAGATGGCCCAGCGGGGGATTTTAGCTCCTACAATGAGCAGTTCTTC.